This T cell receptor beta chain was identified in a study of blood T cell repertoires in COVID-19. The table came from immunoSEQ multiplex PCR; TCRdb's copy has only in-frame clones and leaves some out. The data contain approximately 170,000 clones, around four fifths of them singletons. V gave up 6 bases and J gave up 4 bases, with 16 bases separating them. CDR1 MNHEY and CDR2 SVGAGI come from the germline V gene. The CDR3 runs to 15 residues. The rearrangement uses TRBV6-5 and TRBJ1-3; D is perhaps TRBD1 (6 bases). Sequenced sample: peripheral blood. This sequence originates from a woman older than 75 with acute or convalescent COVID-19. This chain's CDR3 is CASSLPGHRGNTIYF. The CDR3 DNA reads as TGTGCCAGCAGCCTACCGGGACATAGAGGAAACACCATATATTTT.